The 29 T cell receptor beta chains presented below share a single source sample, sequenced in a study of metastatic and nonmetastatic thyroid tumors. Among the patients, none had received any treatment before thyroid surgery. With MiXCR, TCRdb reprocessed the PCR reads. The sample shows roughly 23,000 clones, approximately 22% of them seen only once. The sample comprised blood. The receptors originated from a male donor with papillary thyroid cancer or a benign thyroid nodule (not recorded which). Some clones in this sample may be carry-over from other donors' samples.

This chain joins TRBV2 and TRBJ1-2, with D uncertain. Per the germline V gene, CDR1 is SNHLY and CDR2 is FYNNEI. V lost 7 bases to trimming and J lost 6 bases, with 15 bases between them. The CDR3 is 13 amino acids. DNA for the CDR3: TGTGCCAGCACCGAACGGGTCGTCAATGGCTACACCTTC. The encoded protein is CASTERVVNGYTF.

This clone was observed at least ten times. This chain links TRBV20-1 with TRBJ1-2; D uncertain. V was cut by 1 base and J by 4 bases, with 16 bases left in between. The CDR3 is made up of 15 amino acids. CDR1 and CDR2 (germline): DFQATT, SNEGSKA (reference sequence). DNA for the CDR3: TGCAGTGCTAGAGTGACCGGGGATAAGTCCTATGGCTACACCTTC. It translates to CSARVTGDKSYGYTF.

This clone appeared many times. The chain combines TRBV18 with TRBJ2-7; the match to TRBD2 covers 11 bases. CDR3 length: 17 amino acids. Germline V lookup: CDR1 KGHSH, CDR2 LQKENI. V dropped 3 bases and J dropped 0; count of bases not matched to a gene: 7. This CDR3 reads CASSPPIGTSGSYEQYF. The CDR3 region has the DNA TGTGCCAGCTCACCCCCGATCGGGACTAGCGGCTCCTACGAGCAGTACTTC.

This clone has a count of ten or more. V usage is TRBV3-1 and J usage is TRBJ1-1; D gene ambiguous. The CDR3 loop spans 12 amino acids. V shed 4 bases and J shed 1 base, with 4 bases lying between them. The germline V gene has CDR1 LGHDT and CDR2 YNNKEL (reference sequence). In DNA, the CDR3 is TGTGCCAGCAGCCTAGGGAACACTGAAGCTTTCTTT. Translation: CASSLGNTEAFF. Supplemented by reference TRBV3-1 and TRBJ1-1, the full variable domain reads DTAVSQTPKYLVTQMGNDKSIKCEQNLGHDTMYWYKQDSKKFLKIMFSYNNKELIINETVPNRFSPKSPDKAHLNLHINSLELGDSAVYFCASSLGNTEAFFGQGTRLTVV.

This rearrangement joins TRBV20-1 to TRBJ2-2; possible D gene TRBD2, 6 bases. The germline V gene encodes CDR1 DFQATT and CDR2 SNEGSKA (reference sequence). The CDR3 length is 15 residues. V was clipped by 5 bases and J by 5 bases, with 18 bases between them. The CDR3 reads CSAGLGGRDTGELFF. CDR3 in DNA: TGCAGTGCTGGGCTCGGGGGACGGGATACCGGGGAGCTGTTTTTT.

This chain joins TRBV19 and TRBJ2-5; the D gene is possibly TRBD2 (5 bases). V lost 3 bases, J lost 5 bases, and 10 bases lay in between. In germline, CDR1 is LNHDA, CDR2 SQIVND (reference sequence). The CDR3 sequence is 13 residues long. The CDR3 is CASSMGGLETQYF. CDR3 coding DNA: TGTGCCAGTAGTATGGGCGGGCTGGAGACCCAGTACTTC.

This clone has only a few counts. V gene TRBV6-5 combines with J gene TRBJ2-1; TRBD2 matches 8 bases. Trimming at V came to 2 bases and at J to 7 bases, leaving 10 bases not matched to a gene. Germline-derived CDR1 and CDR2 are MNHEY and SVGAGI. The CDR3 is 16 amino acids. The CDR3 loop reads CASSYGGGLVGNEQFF. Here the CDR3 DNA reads TGTGCCAGCAGTTACGGAGGGGGACTAGTTGGAAATGAGCAGTTCTTC.

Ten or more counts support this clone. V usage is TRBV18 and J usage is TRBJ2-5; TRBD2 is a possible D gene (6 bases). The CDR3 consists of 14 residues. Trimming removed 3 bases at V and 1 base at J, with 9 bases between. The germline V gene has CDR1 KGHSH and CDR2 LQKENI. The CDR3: CASSPYGGQETQYF. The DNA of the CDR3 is TGTGCCAGCTCACCGTACGGGGGCCAAGAGACCCAGTACTTC.

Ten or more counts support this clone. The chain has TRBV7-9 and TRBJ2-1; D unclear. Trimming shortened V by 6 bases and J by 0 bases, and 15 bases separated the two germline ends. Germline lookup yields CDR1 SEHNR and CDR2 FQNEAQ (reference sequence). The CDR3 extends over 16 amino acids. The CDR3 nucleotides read TGTGCCAGCAGGTCATCTAGGCCGAGCTCCTACAATGAGCAGTTCTTC. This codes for CASRSSRPSSYNEQFF. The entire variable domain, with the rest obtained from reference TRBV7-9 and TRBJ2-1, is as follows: DTGVSQNPRHKITKRGQNVTFRCDPISEHNRLYWYRQTLGQGPEFLTYFQNEAQLEKSRLLSDRFSAERPKGSFSTLEIQRTEQGDSAMYLCASRSSRPSSYNEQFFGPGTRLTVL.

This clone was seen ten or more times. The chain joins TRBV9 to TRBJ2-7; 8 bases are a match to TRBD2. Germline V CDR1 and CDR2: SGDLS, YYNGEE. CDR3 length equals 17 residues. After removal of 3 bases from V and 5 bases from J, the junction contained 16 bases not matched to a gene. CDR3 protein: CASSERPGTRGSHEQYF. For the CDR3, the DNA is TGTGCCAGCAGCGAGAGACCCGGGACTAGAGGGTCCCACGAGCAGTACTTC.

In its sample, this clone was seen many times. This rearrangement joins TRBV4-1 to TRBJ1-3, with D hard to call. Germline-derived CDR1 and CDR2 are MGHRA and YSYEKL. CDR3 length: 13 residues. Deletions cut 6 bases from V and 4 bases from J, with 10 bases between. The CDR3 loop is CASSITRGNTIYF. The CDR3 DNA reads TGCGCCAGCAGTATCACTCGGGGAAACACCATATATTTT.

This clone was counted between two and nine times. CDR3 protein: CASSYSLTTYTDTQYF. The CDR3 DNA reads TGTGCCAGCAGTTACTCGTTAACTACGTACACAGATACGCAGTATTTT. J is TRBJ2-3 and V is TRBV6-2 or TRBV6-3; D uncertain. The V gene's germline CDR1 is MNHEY and CDR2 SVGEGT. V was trimmed by 0 bases and J by 2 bases, leaving 12 bases between them. The CDR3 is made up of 16 amino acids.

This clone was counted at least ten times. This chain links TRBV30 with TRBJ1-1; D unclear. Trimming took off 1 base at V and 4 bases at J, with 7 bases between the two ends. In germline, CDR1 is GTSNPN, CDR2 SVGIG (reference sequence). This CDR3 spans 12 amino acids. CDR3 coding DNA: TGTGCCTGGAGTGGTCGGACCACTGAAGCTTTCTTT. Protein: CAWSGRTTEAFF.

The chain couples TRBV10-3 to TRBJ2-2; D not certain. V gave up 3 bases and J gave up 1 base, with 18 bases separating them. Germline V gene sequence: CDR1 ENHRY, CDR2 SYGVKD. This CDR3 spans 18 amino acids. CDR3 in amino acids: CAISDPDRVGMNTGELFF. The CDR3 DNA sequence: TGTGCCATCAGTGACCCCGATCGTGTAGGGATGAACACCGGGGAGCTGTTTTTT.

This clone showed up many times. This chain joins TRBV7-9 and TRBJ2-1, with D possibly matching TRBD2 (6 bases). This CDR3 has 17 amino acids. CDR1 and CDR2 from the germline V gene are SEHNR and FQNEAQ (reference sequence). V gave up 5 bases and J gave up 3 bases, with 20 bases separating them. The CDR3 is CASSRPPGDSDYNEQFF. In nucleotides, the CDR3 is TGTGCCAGCAGCCGCCCCCCGGGGGACTCAGACTACAATGAGCAGTTCTTC.

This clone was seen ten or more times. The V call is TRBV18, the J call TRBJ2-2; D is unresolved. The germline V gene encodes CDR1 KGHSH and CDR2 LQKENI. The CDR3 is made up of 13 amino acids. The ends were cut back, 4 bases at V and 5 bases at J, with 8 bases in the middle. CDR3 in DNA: TGTGCCAGCTCACTCGGACCGACCGGGGAGCTGTTTTTT. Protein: CASSLGPTGELFF.

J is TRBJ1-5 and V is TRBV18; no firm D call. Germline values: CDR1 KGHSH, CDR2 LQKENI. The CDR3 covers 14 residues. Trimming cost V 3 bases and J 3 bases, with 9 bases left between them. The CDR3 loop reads CASSPDGNNQPQHF. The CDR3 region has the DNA TGTGCCAGCTCACCGGACGGAAACAATCAGCCCCAGCATTTT.

The CDR3 DNA follows: TGTGCCAGCAGCGCTGGAGCGGGATCGAACACCGGGGAGCTGTTTTTT. Translation gives CASSAGAGSNTGELFF. This chain links TRBV9 with TRBJ2-2, with 7 nucleotides matching TRBD2. The trim removed 3 bases at V and 0 bases at J, leaving 5 bases unmatched. The CDR3 is 16 amino acids. Per germline, CDR1 SGDLS and CDR2 YYNGEE.

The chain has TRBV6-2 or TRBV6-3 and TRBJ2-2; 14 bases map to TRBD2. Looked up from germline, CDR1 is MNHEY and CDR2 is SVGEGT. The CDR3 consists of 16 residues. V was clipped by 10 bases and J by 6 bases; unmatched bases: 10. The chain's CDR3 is CATITGTSGSSGELFF. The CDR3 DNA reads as TGTGCCACGATTACCGGGACTAGCGGGAGTTCCGGGGAGCTGTTTTTT.

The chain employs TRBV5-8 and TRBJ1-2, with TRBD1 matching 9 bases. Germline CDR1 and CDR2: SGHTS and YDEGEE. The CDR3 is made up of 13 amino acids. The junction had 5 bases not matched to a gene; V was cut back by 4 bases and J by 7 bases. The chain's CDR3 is CASSRQGVGGYTF. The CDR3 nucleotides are TGTGCCAGCAGCCGACAGGGGGTCGGTGGCTACACCTTC.

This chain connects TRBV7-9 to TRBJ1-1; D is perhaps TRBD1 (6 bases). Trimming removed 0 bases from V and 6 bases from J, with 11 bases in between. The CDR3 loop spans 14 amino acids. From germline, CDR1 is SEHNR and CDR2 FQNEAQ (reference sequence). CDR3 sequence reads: CASSLASSGAEAFF. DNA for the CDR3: TGTGCCAGCAGCTTAGCTTCTTCAGGGGCTGAAGCTTTCTTT.

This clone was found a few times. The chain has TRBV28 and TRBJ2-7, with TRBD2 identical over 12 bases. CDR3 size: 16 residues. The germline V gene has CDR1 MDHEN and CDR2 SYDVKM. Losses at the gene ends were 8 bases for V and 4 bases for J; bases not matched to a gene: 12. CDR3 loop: CASRKGLAGGRYEQYF. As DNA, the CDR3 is TGTGCCAGCCGCAAGGGACTAGCGGGCGGGAGATACGAGCAGTACTTC.

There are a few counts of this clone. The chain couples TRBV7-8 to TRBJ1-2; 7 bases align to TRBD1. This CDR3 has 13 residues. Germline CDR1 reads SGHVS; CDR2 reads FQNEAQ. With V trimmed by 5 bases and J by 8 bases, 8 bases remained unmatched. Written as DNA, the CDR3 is TGTGCCAGCAGCAAAAGACAGGGAATCGGCTACACCTTC. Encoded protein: CASSKRQGIGYTF.

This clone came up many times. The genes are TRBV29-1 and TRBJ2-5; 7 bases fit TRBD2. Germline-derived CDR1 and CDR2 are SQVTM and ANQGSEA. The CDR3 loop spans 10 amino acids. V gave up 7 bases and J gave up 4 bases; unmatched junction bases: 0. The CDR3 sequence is CSAGGETQYF. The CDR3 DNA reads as TGCAGCGCGGGAGGAGAGACCCAGTACTTC. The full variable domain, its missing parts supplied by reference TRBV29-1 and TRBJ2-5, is SAVISQKPSRDICQRGTSLTIQCQVDSQVTMMFWYRQQPGQSLTLIATANQGSEATYESGFVIDKFPISRPNLTFSTLTVSNMSPEDSSIYLCSAGGETQYFGPGTRLLVL.

CDR3 protein: CASMITGTLHNEQFF. In DNA, the CDR3 is TGTGCCAGCATGATCACCGGGACACTACACAATGAGCAGTTCTTC. The gene calls are TRBV2 and TRBJ2-1, with D possibly TRBD1 on 6 matching bases. This CDR3 contains 15 residues. CDR1 is SNHLY, CDR2 FYNNEI, per germline. The ends were cut back, 7 bases at V and 5 bases at J, with 18 bases in the middle.

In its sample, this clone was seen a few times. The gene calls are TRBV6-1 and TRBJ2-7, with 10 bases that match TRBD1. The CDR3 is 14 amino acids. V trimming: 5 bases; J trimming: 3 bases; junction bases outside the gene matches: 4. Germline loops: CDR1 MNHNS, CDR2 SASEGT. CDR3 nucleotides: TGTGCCAGCAGTCGCGACAGGGGGCTCTACGAGCAGTACTTC. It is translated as CASSRDRGLYEQYF.

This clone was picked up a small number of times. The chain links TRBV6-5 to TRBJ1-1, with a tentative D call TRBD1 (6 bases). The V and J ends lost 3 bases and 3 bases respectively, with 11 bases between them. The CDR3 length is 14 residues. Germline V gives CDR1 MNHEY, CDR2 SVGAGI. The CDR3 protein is CASSYSAGDTEAFF. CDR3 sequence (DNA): TGTGCCAGCAGTTATTCCGCAGGGGACACTGAAGCTTTCTTT.

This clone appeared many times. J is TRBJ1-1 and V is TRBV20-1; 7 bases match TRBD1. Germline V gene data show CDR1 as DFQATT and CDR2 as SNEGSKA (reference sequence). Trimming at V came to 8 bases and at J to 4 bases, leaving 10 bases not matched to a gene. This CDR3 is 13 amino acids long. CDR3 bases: TGCAGTCCTTTGACAGGGTCGGGCACTGAAGCTTTCTTT. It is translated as CSPLTGSGTEAFF.

The CDR3 loop is CASNLAGGQETQYF. The CDR3, as DNA: TGTGCCAGCAACCTAGCGGGAGGCCAAGAGACCCAGTACTTC. The gene calls are TRBV10-3 and TRBJ2-5; 11 bases are shared with TRBD2. J was trimmed by 1 base and V by 10 bases; bases with no gene match: 5. Looked up from germline, CDR1 is ENHRY and CDR2 is SYGVKD. This CDR3 is built from 14 residues.